The TCR beta chain under discussion was sequenced for a study of tissue T cells after allogeneic stem cell transplantation. Study overall: Smaller viable blood or marrow samples skipped sorting for direct DNA extraction. General observations from the study: Motif-based clustering found tissue-specific repertoire signatures shared across patients, though few clones were shared. Blood and spleen captured only part of the tissue TCR repertoire.

As regards this clone: Its antigen remains unknown.

Survey-depth TCRbeta CDR3 sequencing reported V/J genes and productive frequencies. TCRdb's copy holds only in-frame clones and misses some; the assay was immunoSEQ multiplex PCR. The top ten hold roughly 4% of the sample, which has 25,000 to 35,000 clones, roughly 85% seen once. The CDR3 runs to 15 residues. Germline loops: CDR1 MNHEY, CDR2 SVGAGI. Unmatched junction bases numbered 10, after V lost 9 bases and J lost 4 bases. This specimen was blood, taken before transplantation. The chain recombines TRBV6-5 with TRBJ2-1; 9 nucleotides align to TRBD1. The sequence was collected from a woman aged 18 to 49 who later had graft-versus-host disease after an allogeneic stem cell transplant. The CDR3 DNA reads as TGTGCCAGTAAGAGCCGGGACAGGGAATACAATGAGCAGTTCTTC. Translated: CASKSRDREYNEQFF.